The rows below give T cell receptor beta chains drawn from one sample of a study of T cells in pancreatic ductal adenocarcinoma. The data were produced by immunoSEQ multiplex PCR, yet TCRdb's version contains in-frame clones alone and is incomplete. The table lists over 85,000 clones, about 95% of them singletons. The material sequenced was PBMCs. The receptors shown here come from a human donor with pancreatic ductal adenocarcinoma. Both conserved end residues are part of each CDR3. The D gene is left open where the match is weak. Expanded clones get a size class; other rows say once, few or many, or leave the size out.

TRBJ2-7 once TRBD1 TRBV19 TGTGCCAGTAGTGACAGGGGATCGAGCTCCTACGAGCAGTACTTC CASSDRGSSSYEQYF
TRBJ2-7 . TRBD2 TRBV5-1 TGCGCCAGCAGTGGACTAGCGGGCAGATTTTACGAGCAGTACTTC CASSGLAGRFYEQYF
TRBJ2-5 . TRBD2 TRBV7-8 TGTGCCAGCAGCCCGGGGCTAGCGGGAGGGCCGTGGGGCCAAGAGACCCAGTACTTC CASSPGLAGGPWGQETQYF
TRBJ1-2 . . TRBV19 TGTGCCAGTAGTCTGGGACATGGTGGCTACACCTTC CASSLGHGGYTF
TRBJ1-3 . . TRBV10-3 TGTGCCACGGCCGGGACAACTGGAAACACCATATATTTT CATAGTTGNTIYF
TRBJ1-1 . . TRBV5-1 TGCGCCAGCAGGAGGGCGGAGTTGAACACTGAAGCTTTCTTT CASRRAELNTEAFF
TRBJ2-1 . TRBD2 TRBV9 TGTGCCAGCAGCGTTGGGACTAGCGGGATGTTAGTCCCCTACAATGAGCAGTTCTTC CASSVGTSGMLVPYNEQFF
TRBJ2-1 . TRBD1 TRBV27 TGTGCCAGCAGATCCGGGACAGGGCACAGTGAGCAGTTCTTC CASRSGTGHSEQFF
TRBJ2-3 . TRBD2 TRBV4-3 TGCGCCAGCAGCCAAAGGCGGGCTAGCGGGAGTGGAGATACGCAGTATTTT CASSQRRASGSGDTQYF
TRBJ2-2 . TRBD1 TRBV5-4 TGTGCCAGCAGCCGGGACAGGGTTGACACCGGGGAGCTGTTTTTT CASSRDRVDTGELFF
TRBJ2-4 . . TRBV9 TGTGCCAGCAGCGTCGGACAAATGGAAAACATTCAGTACTTC CASSVGQMENIQYF
TRBJ2-3 . . TRBV19 TGTGCCAGTAGGGCCGATAGCACAGATACGCAGTATTTT CASRADSTDTQYF
TRBJ2-3 . . TRBV5-1 TGCGCCAGCAGCTTGACAGCAGGCTACACAGATACGCAGTATTTT CASSLTAGYTDTQYF
TRBJ1-2 . . TRBV28 TGTGCCAGCGGAATAACAGGGAAGAGGGGCTACACCTTC CASGITGKRGYTF
TRBJ2-1 . . TRBV19 TGTGCCAGTAGTATCGAGCGGGCTACTCCCTACAATGAGCAGTTCTTC CASSIERATPYNEQFF
TRBJ1-2 . . TRBV6-5 TGTGCCAGCAGTTACTCGATAGTTTATGGCTACACCTTC CASSYSIVYGYTF